The 10 T cell receptor beta chains given below trace back to one sample, sequenced in a study of control samples from healthy donors and cancer patients. Sequenced by immunoSEQ multiplex PCR; TCRdb stores in-frame clones only, minus some. The table has 130,000 or so clones, 92% seen once; the top ten hold around 6%. Sequencing was performed on blood. Every receptor here comes from a man aged 18 to 29 in good health.

The V and J genes are TRBV19 and TRBJ1-1; D unclear. Trimming took 7 bases from V and 11 from J, leaving 20 bases between them. The CDR3 is made up of 13 amino acids. The germline CDR1 and CDR2 sequences are LNHDA and SQIVND (reference sequence). As DNA, the CDR3 is TGTGCCAGTACCCCTCCCCTCACGGGGAGTGCTTTCTTT. It yields the protein CASTPPLTGSAFF.

The V call is TRBV6-5, the J call TRBJ1-1; D is ambiguous. Germline CDR1 and CDR2: MNHEY and SVGAGI. The CDR3 contains 15 residues. Trimming stripped 5 bases from V and 0 bases from J, with 13 bases between. The CDR3 DNA follows: TGTGCCAGCAGTACGAGGGAAGGGTTGAACACTGAAGCTTTCTTT. The encoded protein is CASSTREGLNTEAFF.

CDR3 sequence: CSASAGSPNEKLFF. CDR3 nucleotides: TGCAGCGCCTCAGCAGGCTCACCTAATGAAAAACTGTTTTTT. V is TRBV29-1 and J is TRBJ1-4; D is undetermined. The CDR3 is 14 residues long. Germline CDR1 and CDR2: SQVTM and ANQGSEA. Between the trimmed V and J ends, which lost 7 bases and 3 bases, there was a span of 15 bases.

The V gene is TRBV27, the J gene TRBJ1-5, with a tentative D call TRBD1 (6 bases). CDR3 length: 17 amino acids. The V gene's germline CDR1 is MNHEY and CDR2 SMNVEV (reference sequence). V lost 5 bases to trimming and J lost 2 bases, with 19 bases between them. This chain's CDR3 is CASSRLGGGWRNQPQHF. As DNA, the CDR3 is TGTGCCAGCAGTCGCCTCGGAGGGGGATGGCGCAATCAGCCCCAGCATTTT.

The chain has TRBV12-3 or TRBV12-4 and TRBJ2-2; D is ambiguous. The CDR3 has 12 residues. Trimming shortened V by 6 bases and J by 1 base, and 3 bases separated the two germline ends. In nucleotides, the CDR3 is TGTGCCAGCAGCCTGAACACCGGGGAGCTGTTTTTT. It encodes CASSLNTGELFF.

The chain combines TRBV9 with TRBJ2-5; TRBD2 aligns across 7 bases. V shed 3 bases and J 2 bases; nucleotides not matched to a gene: 7. There are 15 residues in the CDR3. Germline CDR1 is SGDLS and CDR2 is YYNGEE. CDR3 DNA sequence: TGTGCCAGCAGCGCAAGCGGGACCTTGCAAGAGACCCAGTACTTC. Translation: CASSASGTLQETQYF.

V is TRBV27 and J is TRBJ2-3, with 8 bases fitting TRBD2. CDR1 is MNHEY and CDR2 is SMNVEV in the germline V gene (reference sequence). The CDR3 loop spans 13 amino acids. V shed 2 bases, J shed 6 bases, and the junction held 1 base outside the gene matches. The DNA for the CDR3 is TGTGCCAGCAGTTTAGCTAGCGGGGATACGCAGTATTTT. Its protein is CASSLASGDTQYF.

This rearrangement joins TRBV20-1 to TRBJ1-2, with D unresolved. CDR3 length: 11 residues. V dropped 3 bases and J dropped 7 bases, with 9 bases sitting between them. Germline V gene sequence: CDR1 DFQATT, CDR2 SNEGSKA (reference sequence). CDR3 sequence reads: CSASMDSGYTF. As DNA, the CDR3 is TGCAGTGCTAGTATGGACTCTGGCTACACCTTC.

The chain has TRBV2 and TRBJ2-5, with D possibly being TRBD1 or TRBD2 (7 bases each). The CDR3 is 16 residues long. Germline V gene sequence: CDR1 SNHLY, CDR2 FYNNEI. The germline V and J ends were trimmed by 4 bases and 4 bases, with 19 bases remaining between them. This chain's CDR3 is CASSGATGRVGETQYF. For the CDR3, the DNA is TGTGCCAGCAGTGGCGCGACAGGGAGGGTCGGAGAGACCCAGTACTTC. Looking up the rest from reference TRBV2 and TRBJ2-5 gives the full variable domain: EPEVTQTPSHQVTQMGQEVILRCVPISNHLYFYWYRQILGQKVEFLVSFYNNEISEKSEIFDDQFSVERPDGSNFTLKIRSTKLEDSAMYFCASSGATGRVGETQYFGPGTRLLVL.

The chain recombines TRBV5-6 with TRBJ1-4, with 10 bases lining up with TRBD1. Trimming removed 4 bases from V and 10 bases from J; junction bases left unmatched: 13. The CDR3 runs to 16 residues. Germline V gene sequence: CDR1 SGHDT, CDR2 YYEEEE. This CDR3 reads CASSEWPGQGRGKLFF. CDR3 bases: TGTGCCAGCAGCGAATGGCCGGGACAGGGGAGGGGAAAACTGTTTTTT.